The T cell receptor (beta chain) described here comes from a study of T cell responses to AZD1222 COVID-19 vaccine. Study results and limitations: Among AZD1222 vaccinees, only 5 to 7 were seropositive at baseline. Recipients of two AZD1222 doses showed rising Spike-specific TCR breadth and depth. Clonal diversity was possibly underestimated, and the donors were mostly white British, with more females.

J was trimmed by 4 bases and V by 5 bases; bases with no gene match: 13. The CDR3 extends over 16 amino acids. Germline CDR1 reads GTSNPN; CDR2 reads SVGIG (reference sequence). Notes on this clone: The antigen is undetermined.

The method was immunoSEQ multiplex PCR; TCRdb's version includes in-frame clones alone and lacks a portion of them. The profile covers over 100,000 clones, with 80% to 85% appearing a single time and roughly 10% taken by the ten largest. This TCR was recovered from an adult in good health. The specimen comprised peripheral blood, sampled on day 0 of AZD1222 vaccination. The chain recombines TRBV30 with TRBJ1-3, with 8 bases matching TRBD1. CDR3 coding DNA: TGTGCCTGGGCTTTCCAGGGGGCGAGGGGGGGAAACACCATATATTTT. It encodes CAWAFQGARGGNTIYF.